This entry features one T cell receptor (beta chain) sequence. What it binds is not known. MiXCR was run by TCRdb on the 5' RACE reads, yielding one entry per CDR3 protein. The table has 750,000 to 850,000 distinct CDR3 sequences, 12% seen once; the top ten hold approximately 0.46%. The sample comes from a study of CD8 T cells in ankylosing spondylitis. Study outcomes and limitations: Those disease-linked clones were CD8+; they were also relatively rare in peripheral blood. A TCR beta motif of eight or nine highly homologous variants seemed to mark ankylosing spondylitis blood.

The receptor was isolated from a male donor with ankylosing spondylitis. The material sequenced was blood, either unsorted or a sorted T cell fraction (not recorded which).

CDR3 coding DNA: TGTGCCAGTAATTCGGGATCCTCGGGATCACCCCTCCACTTT. It is translated as CASNSGSSGSPLHF. This rearrangement joins TRBV19 to TRBJ1-6; D unclear. Germline V gene data show CDR1 as LNHDA and CDR2 as SQIVND (reference sequence). The CDR3 has 14 amino acids. V was trimmed by 7 bases and J by 10 bases, leaving 17 bases between them.